The 10 T cell receptor beta chains given below trace back to one sample, sequenced in a study of CD8+ T cells in alopecia areata. RNA extraction was followed by reverse transcription into cDNA, which acted as the sequencing template. The table came from immunoSEQ multiplex PCR; TCRdb's copy has only in-frame clones and leaves some out. This repertoire shows approximately 99,000 clones, 50% to 60% found once; its top ten account for around 23%. The source material was NKG2D-low CD8+ T cells sorted from blood. These receptors were taken from a human donor with alopecia areata.

V and J are TRBV5-6 and TRBJ1-1; D may be TRBD1 (5 bases). The CDR3 has 15 residues. V lost 4 bases, J lost 5 bases, and 18 bases lay in between. Germline loops: CDR1 SGHDT, CDR2 YYEEEE. CDR3: CASSPTWGVGTEAFF. The DNA for the CDR3 is TGTGCCAGCAGCCCTACCTGGGGCGTGGGAACTGAAGCTTTCTTT.

J is TRBJ2-1 and V is TRBV27, with TRBD1 matching over 10 bases. Trimming cost V 5 bases and J 7 bases; bases outside gene matches: 2. The CDR3 contains 13 residues. The germline V gene has CDR1 MNHEY and CDR2 SMNVEV (reference sequence). The CDR3 DNA is TGTGCCAGCAGTATGGACAGGGGGAATGAGCAGTTCTTC. It specifies CASSMDRGNEQFF.

The chain recombines TRBV6-5 with TRBJ1-1, with D tentatively TRBD1 (5 bases). This CDR3 has 16 amino acids. The ends were cut back, 0 bases at V and 1 base at J, with 12 bases in the middle. Per the germline V gene, CDR1 is MNHEY and CDR2 is SVGAGI. The CDR3 loop is CASSYSSQGPNTEAFF. In DNA, the CDR3 is TGTGCCAGCAGTTACTCCTCTCAGGGACCGAACACTGAAGCTTTCTTT.

About this clone itself: This sample also contains other DNA sequences that code for the same CDR3. The chain joins TRBV5-1 to TRBJ2-7, with unresolved D. The CDR3 contains 11 residues. CDR1 and CDR2 from the germline V gene are SGHRS and YFSETQ. V gave up 0 bases and J gave up 4 bases, with 2 bases separating them. The CDR3 DNA follows: TGCGCCAGCAGCTTGGGTTACGAGCAGTACTTC. Translated, it gives CASSLGYEQYF.

The rearrangement joins TRBV9 to TRBJ2-2; 8 bases line up with TRBD2. The ends lost 6 bases at V and 6 bases at J; junction bases unmatched: 13. The CDR3 has 16 residues. Germline-derived CDR1 and CDR2 are SGDLS and YYNGEE. The CDR3 reads CASNPSSGTLSGELFF. The CDR3 nucleotides are TGTGCCAGCAATCCGAGTAGCGGGACCCTATCCGGGGAGCTGTTTTTT.

The chain is built from TRBV13 and TRBJ2-5; D may correspond to TRBD1 or TRBD2 (5 bases each). The CDR3 loop spans 13 amino acids. V lost 8 bases to trimming and J lost 7 bases, with 17 bases between them. The germline V gene encodes CDR1 PRHDT and CDR2 FYEKMQ (reference sequence). The CDR3 protein is CASLTGRTGTQYF. The CDR3 DNA reads as TGTGCCAGCCTAACGGGGCGTACGGGGACCCAGTACTTC. Full variable domain (rest looked up from reference TRBV13 and TRBJ2-5): AAGVIQSPRHLIKEKRETATLKCYPIPRHDTVYWYQQGPGQDPQFLISFYEKMQSDKGSIPDRFSAQQFSDYHSELNMSSLELGDSALYFCASLTGRTGTQYFGPGTRLLVL.

The rearrangement uses TRBV4-1 and TRBJ2-1, with unresolved D. Trimming left V 1 base short and J 6 bases short, with 10 bases between. Germline lookup yields CDR1 MGHRA and CDR2 YSYEKL. There are 14 residues in the CDR3. The CDR3 loop is CASSQVLAPNEQFF. CDR3 bases: TGCGCCAGCAGCCAAGTCTTAGCCCCCAATGAGCAGTTCTTC.

The rearrangement joins TRBV7-3 to TRBJ2-5; maybe TRBD2 (7 bases). The end of the DNA aligns better with TRBJ2-7, so the J call may be wrong. Germline CDR1 is SGHTA and CDR2 is FQGTGA. The CDR3 totals 15 residues. The CDR3 region has the DNA TGTGCCAGCAGCTTTTCCGCGGGGGCGCCCTACGAGCAGTACTTC. The encoded protein is CASSFSAGAPYEQYF.

This clone was detected once. In DNA, the CDR3 is TGCGCCAGCAGCCCGGAGACTAGCGGGAGAGTCTACAATGAGCAGTTCTTC. It translates to CASSPETSGRVYNEQFF. V and J are TRBV5-1 and TRBJ2-1; 12 nucleotides align to TRBD2. After removal of 4 bases from V and 3 bases from J, the junction contained 8 bases not matched to a gene. The CDR3 spans 17 residues. The germline V gene encodes CDR1 SGHRS and CDR2 YFSETQ.

V is TRBV6-5 and J is TRBJ2-7; unclear D gene. The CDR3 has 11 amino acids. V was clipped by 7 bases and J by 6 bases, with 10 bases between them. CDR1 is MNHEY and CDR2 is SVGAGI in the germline V gene. CDR3 coding DNA: TGTGCCAGCACCACCTCAGGCGAGCAGTACTTC. Translating it yields CASTTSGEQYF.